The clone carrying this T cell receptor beta chain was recorded at least ten times. Its antigen remains unidentified. Library preparation (for TCRbeta) was performed with unique molecular identifiers. TCRdb re-called the PCR reads through MiXCR, storing one row per CDR3 protein. The sample records approximately 290,000 distinct CDR3 sequences, more than 9% being singletons. The data are from a study of T-cell reconstitution after alpha-beta-depleted transplantation in children. Findings of the study overall: In some patients, recipient T cells and intrathymic progenitors surviving conditioning explained high day-60 diversity.

The CDR3 extends over 16 amino acids. V lost 5 bases to trimming and J lost 2 bases, with 18 bases between them. Germline V CDR1 and CDR2: MNHEY, SMNVEV (reference sequence). The sequences come from peripheral blood, collected 180 days after TCRalphabeta/CD19-depleted stem cell transplant. The source of this sequence is a male patient between 2 and 10 years old who had a stem cell transplant for chronic granulomatous disease, so the T cells may come from the graft donor. The gene calls are TRBV27 and TRBJ2-5, with D unclear. This CDR3 is CASSPSPKTEQETQYF. In nucleotides, the CDR3 is TGTGCCAGCAGTCCCTCACCCAAAACAGAACAAGAGACCCAGTACTTC.